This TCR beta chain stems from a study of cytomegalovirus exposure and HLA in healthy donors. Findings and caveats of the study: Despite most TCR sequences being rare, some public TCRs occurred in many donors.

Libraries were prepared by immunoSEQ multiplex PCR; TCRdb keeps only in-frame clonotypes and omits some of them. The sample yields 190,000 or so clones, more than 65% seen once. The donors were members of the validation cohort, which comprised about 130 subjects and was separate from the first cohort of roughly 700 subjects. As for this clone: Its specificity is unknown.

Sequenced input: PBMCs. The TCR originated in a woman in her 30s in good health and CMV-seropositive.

The CDR3, as DNA: TGTGCCAGCAGAGGTGACACCCCAGAAGCTTTCTTT. Translating gives CASRGDTPEAFF. The rearrangement links TRBV2 to TRBJ1-1; D call uncertain. Germline V gene lookup returns CDR1 SNHLY and CDR2 FYNNEI. The CDR3 runs 12 residues. The V end was cut by 6 bases, the J end by 8 bases, with 13 bases between.